This T cell receptor (beta chain) was obtained from a study of shared clonotypes between healthy human individuals. In regard to this clone: Its cognate antigen is unknown.

The CDR3 is made up of 15 amino acids. Germline trimming cut 4 bases from V and 3 bases from J; bases unmatched to any gene: 6. Germline CDR1 and CDR2: SGDLS and YYNGEE. Regarding the study as a whole: Generation of non-shared clonotypes was less probable than generation of clonotypes shared by all four donors. It was anticipated that sequencing depth would influence how many clonotypes donors shared.

In the original workflow: Filtering differed, since immunoSEQ gave only junction sequences and no quality scores. Clones were sequenced by immunoSEQ multiplex PCR, and TCRdb holds only the in-frame ones, with some missing. For V, J and clone size, that table is used; D and trimming come from the DNA. This table holds hundreds of thousands of clones, under 80% found once. The sequence was obtained from a woman aged 25-40 years in good health. The sequenced sample consisted of memory CD4+ T cells sorted from blood. Subset indicated: CD45RA-negative fraction. This chain links TRBV9 with TRBJ2-1, with TRBD2 identical over 8 bases. The CDR3 DNA is TGTGCCAGCAGCCCACCCGGGACTAGCTACAATGAGCAGTTCTTC. Protein product: CASSPPGTSYNEQFF.